Listed below are T cell receptor beta chains from one sample, sequenced in a study of cytomegalovirus exposure and HLA in healthy donors. Profiled with immunoSEQ multiplex PCR; TCRdb holds only in-frame clones, not every one. This sample yields over 100,000 clones, of which 85% to 90% are seen a single time; 0.95% to 1.5% belongs to the top ten. The source material was PBMCs. All receptors derive from a woman aged 18-29 years in good health and CMV-seronegative. Both conserved end residues are part of each CDR3. The order of the fields is D gene, J gene, V gene, clone size, CDR3 DNA, CDR3 protein. The D gene is left open where the match is weak. Some rows have no size entry. The others give once, few or many, or a class for an expanded clone.

d_gene: NA
j_gene: TRBJ2-6
v_gene: TRBV6-1
abundance: NA
CDR3nt: TGTGCCAGCACAGGCAGCTACTCTGGGGCCAACGTCCTGACTTTC
CDR3aa: CASTGSYSGANVLTF

d_gene: NA
j_gene: TRBJ1-4
v_gene: TRBV5-1
abundance: once
CDR3nt: TGCGCCAGCAGCTGGGATGGACAGCTAGAAAAACTGTTTTTT
CDR3aa: CASSWDGQLEKLFF

d_gene: NA
j_gene: TRBJ2-1
v_gene: TRBV28
abundance: NA
CDR3nt: TGTGCCAGCAGTTTAGCCCCTATCCGAGGCGATGAGCAGTTCTTC
CDR3aa: CASSLAPIRGDEQFF

d_gene: NA
j_gene: TRBJ2-5
v_gene: TRBV11-2
abundance: NA
CDR3nt: TGTGCCAGCAGCTTTACGGGGGGCCAGGAGACCCAGTACTTC
CDR3aa: CASSFTGGQETQYF

d_gene: NA
j_gene: TRBJ1-4
v_gene: TRBV29-1
abundance: NA
CDR3nt: TGCAGCCACAACACAGGCGAAAAACTGTTTTTT
CDR3aa: CSHNTGEKLFF

d_gene: NA
j_gene: TRBJ1-2
v_gene: TRBV5-6
abundance: NA
CDR3nt: TGTGCCAGCAGCTTAAGGGCCGCGGGGGGCTACACCTTC
CDR3aa: CASSLRAAGGYTF

d_gene: NA
j_gene: TRBJ1-5
v_gene: TRBV6-1
abundance: once
CDR3nt: TGTGCCAGCACCGAGAGTAATAGCAATCAGCCCCAGCATTTT
CDR3aa: CASTESNSNQPQHF

d_gene: NA
j_gene: TRBJ2-7
v_gene: TRBV29-1
abundance: NA
CDR3nt: TGCAGCGTCTCGGACAGGGAGGGCGAGCAGTACTTC
CDR3aa: CSVSDREGEQYF

d_gene: NA
j_gene: TRBJ1-1
v_gene: TRBV4-1
abundance: NA
CDR3nt: TGCGCCAGCAGCCCCACCTTCCGTCCGGGGAGGAACACTGAAGCTTTCTTT
CDR3aa: CASSPTFRPGRNTEAFF

d_gene: NA
j_gene: TRBJ1-2
v_gene: TRBV25-1
abundance: NA
CDR3nt: TGTGCCAGCAGTGACAGGGACTATGGCTACACCTTC
CDR3aa: CASSDRDYGYTF

d_gene: TRBD1
j_gene: TRBJ1-4
v_gene: TRBV25-1
abundance: once
CDR3nt: TGTGCCAGCAGTGGGGGACAGTTTGGTAAACTGTTTTTT
CDR3aa: CASSGGQFGKLFF

d_gene: TRBD1
j_gene: TRBJ1-6
v_gene: TRBV6-5
abundance: few
CDR3nt: TGTGCCATTAGACCGGGACAGAATTCACCCCTCCACTTT
CDR3aa: CAIRPGQNSPLHF

d_gene: TRBD1
j_gene: TRBJ2-7
v_gene: TRBV13
abundance: NA
CDR3nt: TGTGCCAGCAGCCAGGAGACAGGGTTCGGAAATTACGAGCAGTACTTC
CDR3aa: CASSQETGFGNYEQYF

d_gene: NA
j_gene: TRBJ1-2
v_gene: TRBV5-1
abundance: NA
CDR3nt: TGCGCCAGCAGCTTGGTAGGGGCAGACTATGGCTACACCTTC
CDR3aa: CASSLVGADYGYTF

d_gene: NA
j_gene: TRBJ2-5
v_gene: TRBV13
abundance: once
CDR3nt: TGTGCCAGCCGCCCCGCGGGGTACCAAGAGACCCAGTACTTC
CDR3aa: CASRPAGYQETQYF

d_gene: TRBD1
j_gene: TRBJ2-1
v_gene: TRBV7-9
abundance: NA
CDR3nt: TGTGCCAGCAGCTCGACAGGGTCAGGGGTCTACAATGAGCAGTTCTTC
CDR3aa: CASSSTGSGVYNEQFF

d_gene: TRBD2
j_gene: TRBJ2-3
v_gene: TRBV27
abundance: NA
CDR3nt: TGTGCCAGCAGTTTATCGACGGGCGCGGGGGGGCCGGCAGATACGCAGTATTTT
CDR3aa: CASSLSTGAGGPADTQYF

d_gene: TRBD1
j_gene: TRBJ2-7
v_gene: TRBV5-1
abundance: NA
CDR3nt: TGCGCCAGCCGAGGGACAGGGGGACCCTACGAGCAGTACTTC
CDR3aa: CASRGTGGPYEQYF

d_gene: TRBD2
j_gene: TRBJ2-1
v_gene: TRBV10-2
abundance: NA
CDR3nt: TGCGCCAGCAGTGAACCTAGCGGGGGGTATTGGGAGCAGTTCTTC
CDR3aa: CASSEPSGGYWEQFF

d_gene: NA
j_gene: TRBJ2-1
v_gene: TRBV5-1
abundance: NA
CDR3nt: TGCGCCACGGGACTGGAGAGCTCCTACAATGAGCAGTTCTTC
CDR3aa: CATGLESSYNEQFF

d_gene: TRBD2
j_gene: TRBJ2-5
v_gene: TRBV7-2
abundance: NA
CDR3nt: TGTGCCAGCTTTACTAGCGGGGGCAAATTGCAAGAGACCCAGTACTTC
CDR3aa: CASFTSGGKLQETQYF

d_gene: NA
j_gene: TRBJ2-2
v_gene: TRBV27
abundance: NA
CDR3nt: TGTGCCAGCGGGGGGGGCGGGCTATACGGGGAGCTGTTTTTT
CDR3aa: CASGGGGLYGELFF

d_gene: NA
j_gene: TRBJ1-1
v_gene: TRBV5-1
abundance: few
CDR3nt: TGCGCCAGCACCCAGGGGACGGGGAACACTGAAGCTTTCTTT
CDR3aa: CASTQGTGNTEAFF

d_gene: NA
j_gene: TRBJ2-1
v_gene: TRBV5-1
abundance: NA
CDR3nt: TGCGCCAGCAGCATCTCAGACTCCTACAATGAGCAGTTCTTC
CDR3aa: CASSISDSYNEQFF

d_gene: NA
j_gene: TRBJ2-7
v_gene: TRBV5-6
abundance: NA
CDR3nt: TGTGCCAGCAGCTTGCAACTGTCTACCTACGAGCAGTACTTC
CDR3aa: CASSLQLSTYEQYF

d_gene: NA
j_gene: TRBJ2-3
v_gene: TRBV18
abundance: few
CDR3nt: TGTGCCAGCTCACCACGACGCGGGCAGGATACGCAGTATTTT
CDR3aa: CASSPRRGQDTQYF

d_gene: NA
j_gene: TRBJ2-1
v_gene: TRBV5-1
abundance: NA
CDR3nt: TGCGCCAGCAGCTCCTCAGGTAGTATTAATGAGCAGTTCTTC
CDR3aa: CASSSSGSINEQFF

d_gene: NA
j_gene: TRBJ1-5
v_gene: TRBV18
abundance: NA
CDR3nt: TGTGCCAGCTCATCTACAGGGTTAGTTCAGCCCCAGCATTTT
CDR3aa: CASSSTGLVQPQHF

d_gene: NA
j_gene: TRBJ1-1
v_gene: TRBV27
abundance: NA
CDR3nt: TGTGCCAGCAGAAAGGGGGTTGAAGCTTTCTTT
CDR3aa: CASRKGVEAFF

d_gene: TRBD1
j_gene: TRBJ2-1
v_gene: TRBV14
abundance: NA
CDR3nt: TGTGCCAGCAGCCAAGCTGGGGGACAGGGGAGCGGGAGCTCCTACAATGAGCAGTTCTTC
CDR3aa: CASSQAGGQGSGSSYNEQFF

d_gene: TRBD2
j_gene: TRBJ2-7
v_gene: TRBV10-3
abundance: NA
CDR3nt: TGTGCCACGACCCGCGGGACTAGCACAACCGAGCAGTACTTC
CDR3aa: CATTRGTSTTEQYF

d_gene: NA
j_gene: TRBJ1-2
v_gene: TRBV19
abundance: NA
CDR3nt: TGTGCCAGCCGTAATTACGACAGATCCCCTGGCTACACCTTC
CDR3aa: CASRNYDRSPGYTF

d_gene: TRBD2
j_gene: TRBJ2-7
v_gene: TRBV5-1
abundance: NA
CDR3nt: TGCGCCAGCAGCCTAGGACTAGCGGGGGGCGGAGAGCAGTACTTC
CDR3aa: CASSLGLAGGGEQYF

d_gene: NA
j_gene: TRBJ1-4
v_gene: TRBV19
abundance: few
CDR3nt: TGTGCCAGTAGTATACTAAGGGAGGCTGAAAAACTGTTTTTT
CDR3aa: CASSILREAEKLFF

d_gene: NA
j_gene: TRBJ1-4
v_gene: TRBV5-1
abundance: NA
CDR3nt: TGCGCCAGCAGCGTGTTGGGGGCGGACAATGAAAAACTGTTTTTT
CDR3aa: CASSVLGADNEKLFF

d_gene: NA
j_gene: TRBJ1-1
v_gene: TRBV12-5
abundance: NA
CDR3nt: TGTGCTAGCGCGTACAGGGTGGACACTGAAGCTTTCTTT
CDR3aa: CASAYRVDTEAFF

d_gene: NA
j_gene: TRBJ2-1
v_gene: TRBV5-1
abundance: NA
CDR3nt: TGCGCCAGCAGCTTTTACAGGAGCTCCTACAATGAGCAGTTCTTC
CDR3aa: CASSFYRSSYNEQFF

d_gene: TRBD1
j_gene: TRBJ2-7
v_gene: TRBV10-1
abundance: once
CDR3nt: TGCGCCAGCAGTAAACAGGGGGCGTCCTACGAGCAGTACTTC
CDR3aa: CASSKQGASYEQYF

d_gene: TRBD2
j_gene: TRBJ2-5
v_gene: TRBV6-1
abundance: NA
CDR3nt: TGTGCCAGCAGTGAGCGGGGGGGAGAGACCCAGTACTTC
CDR3aa: CASSERGGETQYF

d_gene: NA
j_gene: TRBJ1-6
v_gene: TRBV6-6
abundance: NA
CDR3nt: TGTGCCAGCAGTTACAGGCAGGATAATTCACCCCTCCACTTT
CDR3aa: CASSYRQDNSPLHF

d_gene: TRBD1
j_gene: TRBJ1-6
v_gene: TRBV5-1
abundance: NA
CDR3nt: TGCGCCAGCAGCTACGGACAGGGAGGGTCACCCCTCCACTTT
CDR3aa: CASSYGQGGSPLHF

d_gene: TRBD2
j_gene: TRBJ2-7
v_gene: TRBV29-1
abundance: NA
CDR3nt: TGCAGCGGGGGGGAGGGCACCTACGAGCAGTACTTC
CDR3aa: CSGGEGTYEQYF

d_gene: TRBD1
j_gene: TRBJ1-5
v_gene: TRBV6-1
abundance: NA
CDR3nt: TGTGCCAGCAATACAGACAGGGTAAACCAGCCCCAGCATTTT
CDR3aa: CASNTDRVNQPQHF

d_gene: NA
j_gene: TRBJ2-3
v_gene: TRBV9
abundance: NA
CDR3nt: TGTGCCAGCAGCGTAGGGACGACAGTAGGGTATACAGATACGCAGTATTTT
CDR3aa: CASSVGTTVGYTDTQYF

d_gene: NA
j_gene: TRBJ1-4
v_gene: TRBV15
abundance: NA
CDR3nt: TGTGCCACCAGCAGAGAACAGTCTAATGAAAAACTGTTTTTT
CDR3aa: CATSREQSNEKLFF

d_gene: NA
j_gene: TRBJ1-2
v_gene: TRBV5-1
abundance: NA
CDR3nt: TGCGCCAGTTCGGACTCTCAATATGGCTACACCTTC
CDR3aa: CASSDSQYGYTF

d_gene: NA
j_gene: TRBJ1-2
v_gene: TRBV7-3
abundance: NA
CDR3nt: TGTGCCAGCAGCTTAATATCGGCAGGGGTGGATGGCTACACCTTC
CDR3aa: CASSLISAGVDGYTF

d_gene: TRBD2
j_gene: TRBJ2-7
v_gene: TRBV7-3
abundance: NA
CDR3nt: TGTGCCAGCAGCTTATCGGGGGGGAGCTACTACGAGCAGTACTTC
CDR3aa: CASSLSGGSYYEQYF

d_gene: NA
j_gene: TRBJ2-7
v_gene: TRBV7-6
abundance: NA
CDR3nt: TGTGCCAGCCGTCGTCTGGGGGCCTACGAGCAGTACTTC
CDR3aa: CASRRLGAYEQYF

d_gene: NA
j_gene: TRBJ1-2
v_gene: TRBV15
abundance: NA
CDR3nt: TGTGCCACCAGCTGGGGCCAACGGGGCTACACCTTC
CDR3aa: CATSWGQRGYTF

d_gene: NA
j_gene: TRBJ1-6
v_gene: TRBV7-9
abundance: NA
CDR3nt: TGTGCCAGCAGCTTAGAACTACCACCCCTCCACTTT
CDR3aa: CASSLELPPLHF

d_gene: NA
j_gene: TRBJ2-3
v_gene: TRBV6-5
abundance: NA
CDR3nt: TGTGCCAGCAGTTCACACGGGGCAGATACGCAGTATTTT
CDR3aa: CASSSHGADTQYF

d_gene: TRBD1
j_gene: TRBJ1-2
v_gene: TRBV4-1
abundance: NA
CDR3nt: TGCGCCAGCAGCCAGACCGGGACAGGATCTGGCTACACCTTC
CDR3aa: CASSQTGTGSGYTF

d_gene: NA
j_gene: TRBJ1-2
v_gene: TRBV27
abundance: NA
CDR3nt: TGTGCCAGCAGTTTTTCAGGGTTTTCGGGTGGCTACACCTTC
CDR3aa: CASSFSGFSGGYTF

d_gene: NA
j_gene: TRBJ2-7
v_gene: TRBV5-1
abundance: NA
CDR3nt: TGCGCCAGCAGCCGACGGACTCAAACCTACGAGCAGTACTTC
CDR3aa: CASSRRTQTYEQYF

d_gene: NA
j_gene: TRBJ1-3
v_gene: TRBV5-1
abundance: NA
CDR3nt: TGCGCCAGCAGCTTGGATCTTTCGCGGTCAGGGGTCTATTTT
CDR3aa: CASSLDLSRSGVYF